The 25 T cell receptor beta chains in this list originate from one sample, sequenced in a study of Ad26.COV2.S vaccination and SARS-CoV-2 variants. TCRdb's copy holds only in-frame clones and misses some; the assay was immunoSEQ multiplex PCR. Of roughly 100,000 clones in the sample, about three quarters were seen once. Specimen: peripheral blood, collected after recovery from COVID-19. The receptors originated from a human donor who had recovered from COVID-19.

The chain links TRBV9 to TRBJ1-2, with D possibly TRBD1 on 5 matching bases. Germline loops: CDR1 SGDLS, CDR2 YYNGEE. V was cut by 0 bases and J by 8 bases, with 14 bases left in between. This CDR3 is 14 amino acids long. The chain's CDR3 is CASSVAWQGGGYTF. As DNA, the CDR3 is TGTGCCAGCAGCGTAGCTTGGCAGGGTGGGGGCTACACCTTC. Full variable domain (remainder filled in from reference TRBV9 and TRBJ1-2): DSGVTQTPKHLITATGQRVTLRCSPRSGDLSVYWYQQSLDQGLQFLIQYYNGEERAKGNILERFSAQQFPDLHSELNLSSLELGDSALYFCASSVAWQGGGYTFGSGTRLTVV.

The CDR3 sequence is CASSPPTTETQYF. In nucleotides, the CDR3 is TGTGCCAGCTCACCACCAACTACGGAGACCCAGTACTTC. The V gene is TRBV18, the J gene TRBJ2-5; D remains ambiguous. Germline values: CDR1 KGHSH, CDR2 LQKENI. The V end lost 0 bases, the J end lost 5 bases, and 7 bases lay between the germline ends. The CDR3 contains 13 residues.

The chain uses TRBV7-6 and TRBJ2-3; D is ambiguous. Trimming removed 5 bases at V and 6 bases at J, with 6 bases between. This CDR3 is 11 amino acids long. Looked up from germline, CDR1 is SGHVS and CDR2 is FNYEAQ. The CDR3 spells CASSHTDTQYF. CDR3 sequence (DNA): TGTGCCAGCAGCCACACCGATACGCAGTATTTT. Full variable domain (remainder filled in from reference TRBV7-6 and TRBJ2-3): GAGVSQSPRYKVTKRGQDVALRCDPISGHVSLYWYRQALGQGPEFLTYFNYEAQQDKSGLPNDRFSAERPEGSISTLTIQRTEQRDSAMYRCASSHTDTQYFGPGTRLTVL.

The genes are TRBV30 and TRBJ1-2; TRBD1 is a possible D gene (6 bases). The CDR3 runs 11 residues. Trimming cost V 3 bases and J 7 bases, with 9 bases left between them. The V gene's germline CDR1 is GTSNPN and CDR2 SVGIG (reference sequence). CDR3 protein: CAWRRGLGYTF. The CDR3 DNA sequence: TGTGCCTGGAGACGGGGGCTTGGCTACACCTTC. The full variable domain, in which reference TRBV30 and TRBJ1-2 provide the parts outside the CDR3, is SQTIHQWPATLVQPVGSPLSLECTVEGTSNPNLYWYRQAAGRGLQLLFYSVGIGQISSEVPQNLSASRPQDRQFILSSKKLLLSDSGFYLCAWRRGLGYTFGSGTRLTVV.

V and J are TRBV18 and TRBJ1-1; possibly TRBD1 for D (6 bases). The CDR3 has 13 residues. Germline V gene data show CDR1 as KGHSH and CDR2 as LQKENI. The V end was cut by 5 bases, the J end by 3 bases, with 10 bases between. CDR3 nucleotide sequence: TGTGCCAGCTCAGGGGACACCCACACTGAAGCTTTCTTT. This translates into CASSGDTHTEAFF.

The CDR3 bases are TGTGCCAGCAGCGAGGGAGATACGCAGTATTTT. This gives the protein CASSEGDTQYF. The gene calls are TRBV9 and TRBJ2-3; D unclear. Trimming left V 3 bases short and J 5 bases short, with 4 bases between. The length of the CDR3 is 11 residues. The germline V gene has CDR1 SGDLS and CDR2 YYNGEE.

The chain couples TRBV7-2 to TRBJ1-4, with 7 bases that match TRBD1. The CDR3 has 14 amino acids. Germline CDR1 and CDR2: SGHTA and FQGNSA. V was clipped by 5 bases and J by 8 bases; unmatched bases: 8. The CDR3: CASSQANRGEKLFF. CDR3 coding DNA: TGTGCCAGCAGCCAAGCTAACAGGGGCGAAAAACTGTTTTTT.

This chain links TRBV4-2 with TRBJ2-7; D gene uncertain. The CDR3 extends over 13 amino acids. Per the germline V gene, CDR1 is LGHNA and CDR2 is YNFKEQ. Trimming took off 6 bases at V and 7 bases at J, with 16 bases between the two ends. The CDR3 nucleotides are TGTGCCAGCAGTCTCAATTCCCAGGAAGAGCAGTACTTC. It is translated as CASSLNSQEEQYF.

The V call is TRBV7-9, the J call TRBJ1-3; TRBD1 matches at 8 bases. V lost 3 bases and J lost 6; bases outside the gene matches: 1. The germline V gene has CDR1 SEHNR and CDR2 FQNEAQ (reference sequence). CDR3 length: 13 amino acids. CDR3 sequence: CASSLDRANTIYF. The DNA for the CDR3 is TGTGCCAGCAGCTTGGACAGGGCAAACACCATATATTTT.

The J gene is TRBJ2-7, the V gene TRBV6-5; possible D gene TRBD1, 6 bases. Germline V gives CDR1 MNHEY, CDR2 SVGAGI. The CDR3 runs 13 residues. The V end was cut by 5 bases, the J end by 5 bases, with 13 bases between. The CDR3 protein is CASSQGTRDEQYF. CDR3 DNA: TGTGCCAGCAGTCAGGGGACGCGAGACGAGCAGTACTTC.

This chain joins TRBV20-1 and TRBJ2-7; D perhaps matches TRBD2 (5 bases). The CDR3 length is 11 residues. V was clipped by 5 bases and J by 7 bases, with 12 bases between them. Germline V gene lookup returns CDR1 DFQATT and CDR2 SNEGSKA (reference sequence). This CDR3 is CSAGSRGEQYF. The CDR3 DNA sequence: TGCAGTGCTGGAAGTCGGGGAGAGCAGTACTTC.

This clone showed up just once. The chain joins TRBV19 to TRBJ1-1; a weak D match, TRBD1 (5 bases). The CDR3 contains 16 residues. The ends were cut back, 7 bases at V and 1 base at J, with 19 bases in the middle. Per germline, CDR1 LNHDA and CDR2 SQIVND (reference sequence). The CDR3 here is CASTTASGRGNTEAFF. In DNA, the CDR3 is TGTGCCAGTACCACCGCGTCGGGACGCGGGAACACTGAAGCTTTCTTT.

This chain connects TRBV7-3 to TRBJ1-1; the D is unclear. Trimming took off 1 base at V and 2 bases at J, with 5 bases between the two ends. This CDR3 has 13 residues. CDR1 is SGHTA, CDR2 FQGTGA, per germline. CDR3 region: CASSLNRNTEAFF. For the CDR3, the DNA is TGTGCCAGCAGCTTAAACAGAAACACTGAAGCTTTCTTT.

The genes are TRBV6-1 and TRBJ1-1; no definite D call. The CDR3 spans 11 residues. V lost 2 bases to trimming and J lost 5 bases, with 3 bases between them. CDR1 and CDR2 from the germline V gene are MNHNS and SASEGT. Written as DNA, the CDR3 is TGTGCCAGCAGTGAAAATACTGAAGCTTTCTTT. It yields the protein CASSENTEAFF.

This clone was seen more than once but under ten times. The chain employs TRBV2 and TRBJ1-2; D gene ambiguous. The CDR3 spans 11 residues. Germline CDR1 reads SNHLY; CDR2 reads FYNNEI. V was pared by 7 bases and J by 4 bases, with 7 bases between. CDR3 loop: CASTRGYGYTF. Here the CDR3 DNA reads TGTGCCAGCACCCGGGGCTATGGCTACACCTTC.

The rearrangement links TRBV5-4 to TRBJ2-5; D is unresolved. V lost 2 bases to trimming and J lost 5 bases, with 16 bases between them. Germline CDR1 is SGHNT and CDR2 is YYREEE (reference sequence). This CDR3 has 15 amino acids. For the CDR3, the DNA is TGTGCCAGCAGCTTTTGGGGTAGTGGGATGGAGACCCAGTACTTC. Translated, it gives CASSFWGSGMETQYF.

This chain uses TRBV5-1 with TRBJ2-3, with 8 positions matching TRBD2. Germline-derived CDR1 and CDR2 are SGHRS and YFSETQ. The CDR3 loop spans 14 amino acids. After removal of 4 bases from V and 2 bases from J, the junction contained 3 bases not matched to a gene. CDR3 nucleotides: TGCGCCAGCAGCGTTAGCGGGGCCACAGATACGCAGTATTTT. It is translated as CASSVSGATDTQYF.

The rearrangement joins TRBV2 to TRBJ2-4; tentative D call: TRBD1 (5 bases). This CDR3 is built from 14 residues. In germline, CDR1 is SNHLY, CDR2 FYNNEI. V lost 5 bases to trimming and J lost 7 bases, with 15 bases between them. DNA of the CDR3: TGTGCCAGCAGTCCGTTCGGACAAAGGAACATTCAGTACTTC. Amino acids: CASSPFGQRNIQYF.

The rearrangement uses TRBV10-3 and TRBJ2-3; 7 bases line up with TRBD2. The CDR3 spans 16 residues. Germline CDR1 ENHRY, CDR2 SYGVKD. V gave up 5 bases and J gave up 0 bases; unmatched junction bases: 8. The CDR3 sequence: CAISQTSAASTDTQYF. In DNA, the CDR3 is TGTGCCATCAGTCAAACTAGCGCAGCTAGCACAGATACGCAGTATTTT.

The DNA for the CDR3 is TGTGCCAGCAGTTTGGGACAGGGGACCGGGGAGCTGTTTTTT. Translation: CASSLGQGTGELFF. The rearrangement links TRBV28 to TRBJ2-2; 10 bases match TRBD1. Unmatched junction bases numbered 0, after V lost 3 bases and J lost 5 bases. CDR1 and CDR2 from the germline V gene are MDHEN and SYDVKM. The CDR3 runs 14 residues.

The V call is TRBV5-4, the J call TRBJ1-6; D gene unclear. Looked up from germline, CDR1 is SGHNT and CDR2 is YYREEE (reference sequence). Trimming cost V 4 bases and J 0 bases, with 8 bases left between them. The CDR3 is made up of 15 amino acids. CDR3: CASSLQSSYNSPLHF. CDR3 bases: TGTGCCAGCAGCCTACAGAGCTCCTATAATTCACCCCTCCACTTT. Filled out from reference TRBV5-4 and TRBJ1-6, the complete variable domain reads ETGVTQSPTHLIKTRGQQVTLRCSSQSGHNTVSWYQQALGQGPQFIFQYYREEENGRGNFPPRFSGLQFPNYSSELNVNALELDDSALYLCASSLQSSYNSPLHFGNGTRLTVT.

This clone was seen a handful of times. The chain joins TRBV28 to TRBJ1-3; D uncertain. The V and J ends lost 2 bases and 1 base respectively, with 15 bases between them. Germline CDR1 is MDHEN and CDR2 is SYDVKM. CDR3 size: 17 residues. Written as DNA, the CDR3 is TGTGCCAGCAGTTTAACTCGGCTGGGTGATTCTGGAAACACCATATATTTT. Translating gives CASSLTRLGDSGNTIYF.

The V call is TRBV6-6, the J call TRBJ2-7, with 14 bases identical to TRBD2. Germline CDR1 is MNHNY and CDR2 is SVGAGI (reference sequence). The CDR3 loop spans 17 amino acids. V trimming: 5 bases; J trimming: 3 bases; junction bases outside the gene matches: 9. The CDR3 coding sequence is TGTGCCAGCAGTCAGGGGACTAGCGGGGGCCTCCACTACGAGCAGTACTTC. This encodes CASSQGTSGGLHYEQYF.

The chain is built from TRBV2 and TRBJ1-4; no definite D call. The CDR3 consists of 14 residues. Trimming removed 6 bases at V and 7 bases at J, with 15 bases between. Looked up from germline, CDR1 is SNHLY and CDR2 is FYNNEI. CDR3 sequence (DNA): TGTGCCAGCAGACCTACACGGCATGGTGAAAAACTGTTTTTT. Translating gives CASRPTRHGEKLFF.

The V call is TRBV6-5, the J call TRBJ2-3; the match to TRBD1 covers 9 bases. The CDR3 has 15 amino acids. The trim removed 7 bases at V and 1 base at J, leaving 6 bases unmatched. Looked up from germline, CDR1 is MNHEY and CDR2 is SVGAGI. CDR3 region: CASKLQGAGTDTQYF. The DNA for the CDR3 is TGTGCCAGCAAACTACAGGGGGCGGGCACAGATACGCAGTATTTT.